This T cell receptor beta chain was sequenced during a study of cytomegalovirus exposure and HLA in healthy donors. Overall study results and limits: Some TCR beta chains (approximately 180 of them) were listed as cytomegalovirus-associated.

Worth noting for this clone: What it recognizes is unknown.

The protocol was immunoSEQ multiplex PCR, while the TCRdb copy is restricted to in-frame clones and leaves out a portion. The repertoire holds roughly 140,000 clones, with around 84% as singletons. Sequencing used PBMCs. The receptor's source is a man aged 18 to 35 in good health and CMV-seropositive.

The CDR3 DNA sequence: TGTGCCAGCAGCTTTACACAGGGGATGAAGACCCAGTACTTC. It specifies CASSFTQGMKTQYF. The V and J genes are TRBV7-9 and TRBJ2-5; 7 positions agree with TRBD1. Germline V gene data show CDR1 as SEHNR and CDR2 as FQNEAQ (reference sequence). The ends lost 3 bases at V and 6 bases at J; junction bases unmatched: 7. The CDR3 is 14 amino acids.